In this sample, the clone carrying this T cell receptor (beta chain) turned up once. The CDR3 has 17 amino acids. V shed 7 bases and J 4 bases; nucleotides not matched to a gene: 17. CDR1 is LNHDA, CDR2 SQIVND, per germline (reference sequence). A Seattle source enrolled patients during active infection and followed them longitudinally. The sample is drawn from a study of blood T cell repertoires in COVID-19. Study-level information: Nucleic acid was either cDNA or gDNA, and it came from T cells, B-cell-depleted T cells, or PBMCs.

As originally analysed: How many nucleated cells were present was estimated from reference gene primer amplification. TCRdb's copy holds only in-frame clones and misses some; the assay was immunoSEQ multiplex PCR. Clonal size and the V and J genes are those of that table, whereas D and trimming came from the DNA. The repertoire consists of 150,000 to 200,000 clones, with roughly 77% occurring once and the leading ten covering around 5.4%. This TCR was sampled from a woman between 35 and 50 years old with COVID-19, enrolled during active disease. The genes are TRBV19 and TRBJ2-3; TRBD1 matches 7 bases. Material: peripheral blood. CDR3 sequence: CASNRDSLIGGADTQYF. CDR3 nucleotide sequence: TGTGCCAGTAATAGGGACAGCCTAATAGGCGGTGCAGATACGCAGTATTTT.